Listed here is a single T cell receptor (beta chain). The antigen this receptor binds is unknown. This record belongs to a study of cytomegalovirus exposure and HLA in healthy donors (dated by TCRdb to the late 2010s). Looking at the study overall: In an earlier analysis of 550 to 750 of the donors, about 270 Gb of sequence data and 90 million to 120 million unique TCR beta sequences from about 179 million T cells were reported. Approximately 310 gigabases of sequencing data and approximately 93 million unique TCR sequences were included in an early release covering 550 to 800 HLA-typed donors. The genetic ancestry cluster associated with self-reported Caucasian donors included over 80% of the 398 genotyped donors. The study aimed to test whether cataloging public T cell receptors could reveal signatures of past pathogen exposure. The study used immunosequencing to profile the T cell repertoires of hundreds of subjects and linked those repertoires to cytomegalovirus serostatus. In addition to the first cohort of 666 subjects, a separate validation cohort of 120 different subjects was used. To predict cytomegalovirus infection status, the study brought together high-throughput TCR immunosequencing, statistical association of individual TCRs with disease status, and machine learning. A later analysis re-analyzed previously published TCR beta repertoires from 666 donors and added high-resolution HLA genotyping to study TCR occurrence patterns. Rather than drawing on any new phenotypic data, the later analysis identified candidate immune exposures from TCR beta sequences and the way those sequences occurred across donors. To decide whether each TCR beta V gene segment behaved as functional or pseudogenic, an earlier analysis of some 570 of the donors relied on high-throughput TCR beta sequencing. Alongside the repertoire data, information on donor age, sex, ethnicity and CMV serostatus was compiled. Genome-wide SNP genotypes for about 65% of the 666 donors were used in a later genetic analysis, which treated that subset as a discovery cohort. Every repertoire in the discovery cohort had been generated on one and the same sequencing platform. HLA typing included class I and class II loci at four-digit resolution. The number of typed donors differed by locus: about 620-640 for A, B, C, DRB1 and DQB1; some 500 for DQA1; 606 for DPA1; and about 470 for DPB1. Because of strong linkage in the cohort, roughly five DR-DQ haplotypes were treated as single units for association and clustering. Across 300 to 500 genotyped donors of the cohort, an average of approximately 220,000 unique TCR beta nucleotide sequences per donor were sequenced, and roughly 17% of those sequences were non-productive.

Broad study findings and their caveats: CMV serostatus was the only immune exposure information available for the cohort. Because counts were too low, roughly 16 rarely observed V segments, including chromosome 9 orphons, were left out of the earlier analysis of a few hundred of the donors. In both the original and validation cohorts, the classifier was reported to diagnose cytomegalovirus status with high specificity and sensitivity. In a later analysis, several top co-occurrence clusters were reported to appear linked to parvovirus B19, influenza, CMV and Epstein-Barr virus. Linkage disequilibrium might explain the correlated functional status among segregating V segments, but an unknown experimental factor could not be ruled out. A further reported finding was that TCR beta sequences accurately predicted the HLA-A and HLA-B alleles for most subjects in the first cohort. An association between a missense DCLRE1C variant and V-gene and J-gene trimming of TCR beta chains was found in a later genetic analysis and replicated in an independent cohort. A later analysis found that most CMV-associated TCR beta chains appeared HLA-restricted, with HLA associations seemingly driven largely by CMV exposure. In a later analysis, TCR association rates were found to vary across HLA loci, with the most associated TCRs seen for DRB1 alleles and the fewest for HLA-C alleles. Roughly uniform sequencing depth across donors was assumed in presence/absence analyses, although this assumption may not hold. At a false discovery rate of 0.05, a later analysis linked approximately 18,000 TCR beta sequences to specific HLA alleles. According to a later genetic analysis, donors in an Asian-associated ancestry cluster had fewer N-insertions in productive TCRs than the approximately 690-donor mean. In the study, 150 to 200 TCR beta chains were listed as associated with cytomegalovirus. In an earlier analysis of approximately 590 of the donors, most TCR beta V segments appeared in productive rearrangements about 87% or about 30% of the time, broadly matching IMGT annotations. The cohort was sequenced for TCR beta chains only, and without alpha or paired-chain data the features that could be detected were limited. A cluster of highly shared sequence variants was judged likely to be a technical artifact of the sequencing pipeline. In a later analysis, HLA-associated TCR beta chains showed more clonal expansion and lower generation probabilities than non-associated chains that were equally common. The authors suggested that the approach could potentially be extended to other disease states and immunological phenotypes. When HLA alleles, especially DR and DQ, strongly co-occurred, attributing TCR associations to individual alleles was difficult. HLA typing was unavailable for some donors at each locus, so association tests used only the typed subset. A few of the identified cytomegalovirus-associated TCR beta chains were confirmed in vitro to be specific for cytomegalovirus antigens. Most TCR sequences were seen in very few donors, while some public TCRs were found in many individuals.

In total, more than 500 healthy bone marrow donors made up the cohort. At the time of sampling, every cohort member was nominally healthy, though immune exposures that went unrecorded were likely present. The donor tested CMV seropositive and was one of the 289 seropositive cohort members. A peripheral blood sample was provided by each donor, and peripheral blood mononuclear cells were used for TCR beta sequencing. The Qiagen DNeasy Blood Extraction Kit was used to extract genomic DNA from the blood cell samples. The receptor library was made with the immunoSEQ multiplex PCR assay. For the multiplex PCR, a mixture combining 60 forward primers for TCR Vbeta segments and 13 reverse primers for TCR Jbeta segments was used. A multiplex PCR assay on genomic DNA amplified the CDR3 region of rearranged TCR beta genes. The Illumina HiSeq System was used to sequence the amplified TCR beta libraries as 87-base-pair reads. Concerning the study's data processing: Across the 500 to 750 repertoires, a later analysis counted 78 million or so unique TCR beta chains, approximately 10 million of which were shared by at least two donors. A nearest-neighbor algorithm error-corrected the raw reads and collapsed the reads into unique sequences, merging closely related sequences to remove PCR and sequencing errors. To assign V, D and J gene segments, CDR3 sequences were aligned to IMGT reference sequences. For a sequence to be retained, a match of at least six nucleotides was required to both a V gene segment and a J gene segment. Rearrangements were called productive when the CDR3 lacked stop codons and stayed in frame with V and J; all others were non-productive. Following IMGT convention, CDR3 was defined as the stretch from the second conserved V-encoded cysteine to the conserved J-encoded phenylalanine. In an earlier analysis of more than 550 of the donors, sequences lacking an unambiguous match to a single V gene segment were excluded. In an earlier analysis of some 590 of the donors, V segments were called functional above 56.7% productive rearrangements and were called segregating when the between-donor standard deviation exceeded 5%. A statistical classification framework was built to diagnose cytomegalovirus status from the catalog of TCR beta chain sequences. In a later analysis, TCR nucleotide sequences were compared against IMGT/GENE-DB human TR gene sequences so that V and J genes could be assigned. In a later analysis, CDR3 sequences and most-parsimonious VDJ recombination scenarios were assigned using the TCRdist pipeline. A later analysis defined each TCR beta chain by its CDR3 amino acid sequence plus V-gene family, and excluded reads lacking a unique V-gene family. A later analysis removed roughly 590 highly shared, low-generation-probability nucleotide sequences to deal with suspected cross-contamination and a sequencing artifact. In a later analysis, a clonal expansion index for each public chain was calculated from normalized within-repertoire ranks of inferred template counts. A later analysis computed generation probabilities with a VDJ recombination model fitted to out-of-frame rearrangements, and checked the results against IGoR. In a later analysis, TCR-TCR, TCR-HLA and TCR-CMV co-occurrence was scored with hypergeometric tests, and a repertoire-size bias correction was applied to TCR pairs. To estimate false discovery rates, a later analysis permuted the HLA or CMV assignments 20 times. A later analysis grouped co-occurring TCRs with DBSCAN, adding TCRdist sequence similarity when clustering within HLA-allele-positive subsets. Co-occurrence clustering excluded repertoires with fewer than 30,000 or more than 120,000 public chains, plus five with anomalous nucleotide sharing. TCRdb provides this immuneACCESS table in a form limited to in-frame rearrangements. Some clones are lacking; in checked studies, under half of them reflect an unresolved V gene, and why the rest are absent is not known. The V and J calls and clone size come from that table; D and trimming were worked out from the DNA. The sample's clone listing holds roughly 220,000 clones. The ten largest clones take up roughly 1.2% of the sample.

Sequenced: PBMCs. The origin of this receptor is a girl under 10 years old in good health and CMV-seropositive.

In nucleotide form, the sequence is TGTGCCAGCAGTTTAGGGACAGATTGGGGATTATCTGGCTACACCTTC. This gives the protein CASSLGTDWGLSGYTF. The chain couples TRBV27 to TRBJ1-2, and 7 junction bases match TRBD1. CDR1 MNHEY and CDR2 SMNVEV are derived from the germline V gene (reference sequence). The CDR3 contains 16 residues, cysteine and phenylalanine counted. Only the CDR3 portion is preserved as DNA: 48 bases, with reading frame beginning at the first base. V is trimmed back by 2 bases and J by 7 bases, and the junction contains 13 bases that no gene match accounts for.